Given below is one T cell receptor beta chain in context. The sample is drawn from a study of shared clonotypes between healthy human individuals. V lost 0 bases to trimming and J lost 3 bases, with 15 bases between them. Germline loops: CDR1 LGHNA, CDR2 YSLEER. The CDR3 sequence is 17 residues long. Sequencing was performed with immunoSEQ multiplex PCR; in TCRdb, only in-frame clones are kept and a portion is missing. The table has 1,400,000 or so clones, just under 99% seen once. This chain joins TRBV4-3 and TRBJ2-1; D may be TRBD1 (6 bases). The TCR comes from a man aged 25-45 years in good health. Sequencing used naive CD4+ T cells sorted from blood. Indicated subset: CD45RA+ positively selected. The chain's CDR3 is CASSQDLRDTLYNEQFF. In nucleotides, the CDR3 is TGCGCCAGCAGCCAAGATCTGAGGGACACCCTCTACAATGAGCAGTTCTTC.